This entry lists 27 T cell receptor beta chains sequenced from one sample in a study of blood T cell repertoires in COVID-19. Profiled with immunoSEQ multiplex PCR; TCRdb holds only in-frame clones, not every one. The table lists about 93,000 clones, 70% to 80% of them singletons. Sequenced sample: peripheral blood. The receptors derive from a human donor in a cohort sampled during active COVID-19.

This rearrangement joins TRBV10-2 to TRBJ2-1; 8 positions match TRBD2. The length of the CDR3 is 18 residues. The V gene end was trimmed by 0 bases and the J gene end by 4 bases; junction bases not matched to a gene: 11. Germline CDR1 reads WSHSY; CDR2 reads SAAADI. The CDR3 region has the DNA TGCGCCAGCAGTGAGTCGTACCTAGCGGGCCTCTCTTACAATGAGCAGTTCTTC. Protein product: CASSESYLAGLSYNEQFF.

This CDR3 reads CASSRDRGLADEQFF. In DNA form, the CDR3 reads TGTGCCAGCAGCCGGGACAGGGGCCTGGCGGATGAGCAGTTCTTC. The rearrangement joins TRBV7-7 to TRBJ2-1; 10 nucleotides line up with TRBD1. This CDR3 spans 15 amino acids. V was pared by 5 bases and J by 8 bases, with 9 bases of the junction left unmatched. Germline V gene sequence: CDR1 SSHAT, CDR2 FNYEAQ (reference sequence).

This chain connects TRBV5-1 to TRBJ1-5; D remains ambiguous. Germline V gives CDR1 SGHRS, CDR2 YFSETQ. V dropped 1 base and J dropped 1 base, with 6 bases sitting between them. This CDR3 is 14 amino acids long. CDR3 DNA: TGCGCCAGCAGCTTGCAGGAAAGCAATCAGCCCCAGCATTTT. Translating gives CASSLQESNQPQHF.

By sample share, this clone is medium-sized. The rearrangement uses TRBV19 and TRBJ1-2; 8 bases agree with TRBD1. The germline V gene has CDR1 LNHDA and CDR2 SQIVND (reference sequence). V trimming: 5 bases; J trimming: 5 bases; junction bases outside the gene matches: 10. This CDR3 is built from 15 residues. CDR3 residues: CASSGQQGVNYGYTF. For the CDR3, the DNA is TGTGCCAGTAGTGGACAACAGGGGGTAAATTATGGCTACACCTTC.

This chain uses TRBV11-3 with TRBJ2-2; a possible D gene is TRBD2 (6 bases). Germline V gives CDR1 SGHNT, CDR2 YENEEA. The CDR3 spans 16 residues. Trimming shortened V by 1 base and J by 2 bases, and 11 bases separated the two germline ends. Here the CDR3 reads CASSLGASENTGELFF. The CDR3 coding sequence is TGTGCCAGCAGCTTAGGGGCTAGCGAAAACACCGGGGAGCTGTTTTTT.

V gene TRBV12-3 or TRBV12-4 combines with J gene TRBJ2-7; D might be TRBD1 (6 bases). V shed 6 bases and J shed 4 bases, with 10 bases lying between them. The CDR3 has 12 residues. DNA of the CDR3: TGTGCCAGCAGCCATACAGGGTACGAGCAGTACTTC. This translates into CASSHTGYEQYF.

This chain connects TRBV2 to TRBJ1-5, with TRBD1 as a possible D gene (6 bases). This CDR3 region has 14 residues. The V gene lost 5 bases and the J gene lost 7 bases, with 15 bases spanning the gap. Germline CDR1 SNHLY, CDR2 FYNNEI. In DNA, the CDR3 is TGTGCCAGCAGTCTACAGGGCCAGAACCAGCCCCAGCATTTT. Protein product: CASSLQGQNQPQHF.

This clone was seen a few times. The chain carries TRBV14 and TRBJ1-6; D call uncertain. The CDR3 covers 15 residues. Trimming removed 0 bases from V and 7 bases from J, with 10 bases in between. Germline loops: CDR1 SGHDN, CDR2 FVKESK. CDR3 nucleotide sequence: TGTGCCAGCAGCCAAGAAGTACAGCTAAATTCACCCCTCCACTTT. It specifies CASSQEVQLNSPLHF.

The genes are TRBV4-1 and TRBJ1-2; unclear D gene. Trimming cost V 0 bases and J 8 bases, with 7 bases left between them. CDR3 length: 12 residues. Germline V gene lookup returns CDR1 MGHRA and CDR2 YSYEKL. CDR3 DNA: TGCGCCAGCAGCCAAGATCCGTTCGGCTACACCTTC. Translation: CASSQDPFGYTF.

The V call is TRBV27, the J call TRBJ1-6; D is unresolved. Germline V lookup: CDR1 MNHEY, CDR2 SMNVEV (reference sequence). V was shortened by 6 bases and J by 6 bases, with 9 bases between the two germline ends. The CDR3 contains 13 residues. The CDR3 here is CASRASANSPLHF. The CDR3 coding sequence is TGTGCCAGCAGGGCTTCCGCTAATTCACCCCTCCACTTT.

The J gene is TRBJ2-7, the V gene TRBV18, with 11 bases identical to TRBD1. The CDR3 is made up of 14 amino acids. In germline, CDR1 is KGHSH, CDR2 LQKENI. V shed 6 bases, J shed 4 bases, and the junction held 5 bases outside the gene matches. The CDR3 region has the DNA TGTGCCAGCTCTACCGGGACAGGGGGTTACGAGCAGTACTTC. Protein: CASSTGTGGYEQYF.

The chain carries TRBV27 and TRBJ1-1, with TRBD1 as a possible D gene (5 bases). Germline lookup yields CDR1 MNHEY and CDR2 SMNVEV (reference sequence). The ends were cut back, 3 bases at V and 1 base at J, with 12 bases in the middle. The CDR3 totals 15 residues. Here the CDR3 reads CASSFKPTGNTEAFF. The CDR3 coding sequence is TGTGCCAGCAGTTTCAAACCTACAGGGAACACTGAAGCTTTCTTT.

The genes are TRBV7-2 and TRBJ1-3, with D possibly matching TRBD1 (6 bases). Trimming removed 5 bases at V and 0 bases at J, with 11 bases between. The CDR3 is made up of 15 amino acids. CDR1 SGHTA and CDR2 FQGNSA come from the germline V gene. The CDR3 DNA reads TGTGCCAGCAGCCGTACAGGGCTCTCTGGAAACACCATATATTTT. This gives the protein CASSRTGLSGNTIYF. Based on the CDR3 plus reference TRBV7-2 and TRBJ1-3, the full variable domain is GAGVSQSPSNKVTEKGKDVELRCDPISGHTALYWYRQSLGQGLEFLIYFQGNSAPDKSGLPSDRFSAERTGGSVSTLTIQRTQQEDSAVYLCASSRTGLSGNTIYFGEGSWLTVV.

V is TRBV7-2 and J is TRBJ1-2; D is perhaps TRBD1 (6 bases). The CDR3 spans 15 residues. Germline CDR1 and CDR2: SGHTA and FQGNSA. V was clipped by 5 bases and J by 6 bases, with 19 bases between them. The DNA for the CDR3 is TGTGCCAGCAGCATCCCGGGCGGCAGGGGAGATGGCTACACCTTC. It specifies CASSIPGGRGDGYTF.

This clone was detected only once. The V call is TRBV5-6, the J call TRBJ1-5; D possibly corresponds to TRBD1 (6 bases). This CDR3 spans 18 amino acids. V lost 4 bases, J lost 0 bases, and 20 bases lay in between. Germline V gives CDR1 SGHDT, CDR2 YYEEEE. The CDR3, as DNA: TGTGCCAGCAGCACGGACTCTCCAAGGGGGAGTAGCAATCAGCCCCAGCATTTT. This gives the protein CASSTDSPRGSSNQPQHF.

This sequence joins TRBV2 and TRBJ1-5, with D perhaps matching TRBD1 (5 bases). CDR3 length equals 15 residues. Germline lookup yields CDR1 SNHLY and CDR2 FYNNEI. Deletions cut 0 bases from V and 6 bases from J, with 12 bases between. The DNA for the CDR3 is TGTGCCAGCAGTGAAGCGAGGCAGGGTGTTCAGCCCCAGCATTTT. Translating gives CASSEARQGVQPQHF.

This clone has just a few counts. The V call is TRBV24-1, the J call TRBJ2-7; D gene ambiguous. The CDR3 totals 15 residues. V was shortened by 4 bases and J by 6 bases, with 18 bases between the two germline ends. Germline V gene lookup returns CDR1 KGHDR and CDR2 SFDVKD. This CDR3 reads CATSDPVARGGEQYF. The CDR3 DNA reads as TGTGCCACCAGTGACCCGGTGGCCCGAGGCGGCGAGCAGTACTTC.

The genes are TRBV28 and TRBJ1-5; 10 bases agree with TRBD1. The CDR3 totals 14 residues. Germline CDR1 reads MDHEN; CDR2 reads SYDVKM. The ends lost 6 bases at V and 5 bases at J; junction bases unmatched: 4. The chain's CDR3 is CASRGGQGYQPQHF. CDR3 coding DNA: TGTGCCAGCAGGGGGGGACAGGGGTATCAGCCCCAGCATTTT.

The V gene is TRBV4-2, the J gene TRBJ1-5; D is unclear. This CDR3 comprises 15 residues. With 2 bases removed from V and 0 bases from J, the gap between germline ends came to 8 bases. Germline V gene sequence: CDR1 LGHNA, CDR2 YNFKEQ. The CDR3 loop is CASSQQSDSNQPQHF. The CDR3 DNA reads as TGTGCCAGCAGCCAACAGTCAGATAGCAATCAGCCCCAGCATTTT.

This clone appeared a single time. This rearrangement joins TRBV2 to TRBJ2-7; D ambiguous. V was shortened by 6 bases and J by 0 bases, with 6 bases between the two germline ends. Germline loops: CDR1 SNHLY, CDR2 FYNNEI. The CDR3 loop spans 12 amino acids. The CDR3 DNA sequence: TGTGCCAGCAGGGGCAACTCCTACGAGCAGTACTTC. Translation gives CASRGNSYEQYF.

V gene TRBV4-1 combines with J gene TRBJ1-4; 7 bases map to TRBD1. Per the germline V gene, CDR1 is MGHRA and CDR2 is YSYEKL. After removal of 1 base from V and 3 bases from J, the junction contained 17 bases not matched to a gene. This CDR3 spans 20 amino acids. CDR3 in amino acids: CASSQVLPDRVAGANEKLFF. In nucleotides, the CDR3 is TGCGCCAGCAGCCAAGTTCTTCCTGACAGGGTCGCCGGGGCTAATGAAAAACTGTTTTTT.

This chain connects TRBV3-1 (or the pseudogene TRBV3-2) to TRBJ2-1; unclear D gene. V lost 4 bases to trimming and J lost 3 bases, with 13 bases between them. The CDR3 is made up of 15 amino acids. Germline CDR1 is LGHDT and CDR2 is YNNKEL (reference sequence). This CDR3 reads CASSPPGLFYNEQFF. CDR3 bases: TGTGCCAGCAGCCCTCCGGGTCTCTTCTACAATGAGCAGTTCTTC.

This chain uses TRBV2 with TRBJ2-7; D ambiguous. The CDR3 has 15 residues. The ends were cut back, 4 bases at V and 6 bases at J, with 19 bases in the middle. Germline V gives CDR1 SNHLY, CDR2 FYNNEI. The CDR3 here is CASSGAFVASGEQYF. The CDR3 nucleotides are TGTGCCAGCAGTGGTGCGTTTGTGGCTTCAGGCGAGCAGTACTTC.

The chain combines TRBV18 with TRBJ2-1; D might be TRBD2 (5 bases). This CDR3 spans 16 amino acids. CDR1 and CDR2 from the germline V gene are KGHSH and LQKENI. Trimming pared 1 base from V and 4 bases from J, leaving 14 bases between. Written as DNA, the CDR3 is TGTGCCAGCTCACCACTGGTGGGAGTGATTTACAATGAGCAGTTCTTC. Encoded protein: CASSPLVGVIYNEQFF. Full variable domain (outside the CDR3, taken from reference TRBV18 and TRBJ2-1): NAGVMQNPRHLVRRRGQEARLRCSPMKGHSHVYWYRQLPEEGLKFMVYLQKENIIDESGMPKERFSAEFPKEGPSILRIQQVVRGDSAAYFCASSPLVGVIYNEQFFGPGTRLTVL.

The CDR3 coding sequence is TGTGCCAGCAGCCCGGGACTAGGGAGAAATACGCAGTATTTT. As protein: CASSPGLGRNTQYF. The chain couples TRBV7-8 to TRBJ2-3, with 8 bases identical to TRBD2. CDR1 and CDR2 (germline): SGHVS, FQNEAQ. V trimming: 5 bases; J trimming: 7 bases; junction bases outside the gene matches: 8. The CDR3 extends over 14 amino acids.

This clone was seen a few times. The CDR3 spells CASSSPGGRPEAFF. CDR3 sequence (DNA): TGTGCCAGTAGTAGTCCCGGGGGGCGACCTGAAGCTTTCTTT. The genes are TRBV19 and TRBJ1-1; possibly TRBD1 for D (6 bases). The CDR3 has 14 amino acids. The germline V gene encodes CDR1 LNHDA and CDR2 SQIVND (reference sequence). V was trimmed by 4 bases and J by 6 bases, leaving 15 bases between them.

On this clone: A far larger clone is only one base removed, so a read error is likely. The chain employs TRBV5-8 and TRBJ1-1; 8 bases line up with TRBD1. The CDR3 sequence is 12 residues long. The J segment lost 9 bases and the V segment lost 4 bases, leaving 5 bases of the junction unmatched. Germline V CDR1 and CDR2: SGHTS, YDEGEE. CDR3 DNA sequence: TGTGCCAGCAGCCAAGGACAGGGAAAAGCTTTCTTT. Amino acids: CASSQGQGKAFF.